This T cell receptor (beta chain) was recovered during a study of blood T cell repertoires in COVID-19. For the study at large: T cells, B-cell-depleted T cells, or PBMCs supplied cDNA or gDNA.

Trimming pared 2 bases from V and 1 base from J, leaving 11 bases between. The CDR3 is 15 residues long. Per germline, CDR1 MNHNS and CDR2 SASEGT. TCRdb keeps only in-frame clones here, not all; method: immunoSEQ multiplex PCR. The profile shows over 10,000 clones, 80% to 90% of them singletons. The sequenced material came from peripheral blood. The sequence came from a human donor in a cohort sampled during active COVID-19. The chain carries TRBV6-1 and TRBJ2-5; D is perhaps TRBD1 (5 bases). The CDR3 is CASSEYERGQETQYF. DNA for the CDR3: TGTGCCAGCAGTGAATACGAAAGGGGCCAAGAGACCCAGTACTTC.